The following is a T cell receptor beta chain sequence with its context. This clonotype was counted many times. There is no known antigen for this receptor. No base qualities exist here, and no much larger clone lies one base off it. Ficoll-Paque density gradient centrifugation was used to isolate PBMCs. The data stem from a study of T-cell memory formation after mild COVID-19 (dated by TCRdb to about 2021). At the level of the whole study: Most TCR sequence clusters were specific to one of the two donors. The cohort comprised two young, previously healthy adult volunteers, one female and one male. Longitudinal TCRalpha and TCRbeta repertoire sequencing tracked T-cell clones expanding and contracting after mild COVID-19 in two donors. Points the paper makes about the study in general: SARS-CoV-2 specificity of the second-wave clones peaking on day 37 was not confirmed. Some responding clones were detected in pre-infection memory, suggesting pre-existing cross-reactive memory T cells joined the SARS-CoV-2 response. Clones that contracted from day 15 to 85 showed balanced CD4/CD8 phenotypes, whereas a second wave of clones that expanded from day 15 to 37 leaned towards CD4+. Contracting CD4+ clones were found mainly in CM and EM memory subsets, while CD8+ clones were enriched in EMRA. The study included only two mild cases, and larger cohorts that include severe cases with pre-infection samples were judged to be necessary.

There are 14 amino acids in the CDR3, from cysteine to phenylalanine inclusive. Just the 42-base CDR3 DNA is kept, in frame starting at base 1. Reading the germline V gene gives CDR1 SGHTA and CDR2 FQGNSA. Relative to germline, V is 5 bases shorter and J is 2 bases shorter, with 12 bases between their ends. TCRdb names Illumina NovaSeq 6000 as the instrument used. TCRalpha and TCRbeta cDNA libraries were built by 5'RACE with constant-segment primers, adding sample barcodes and unique molecular identifiers. Trizol reagent was used to extract RNA from every sample. Amplification of the libraries took two PCR steps, and the second step added a second sample barcode plus Illumina TruSeq adapters. Sequencing of libraries was performed on an Illumina NovaSeq with 2 x 150 bp paired-end reads. The original pipeline was this. Demultiplexing of reads and collapsing into UMI-guided consensus sequences were performed with migec v1.2.7. Using mixcr v2.1.11, the UMI consensuses were aligned to TRA and TRB V and J templates and assembled into clonotypes. Expanded or contracted clonotypes were those called significant by both edgeR and NoisET, with noise models trained on biological replicates. For edgeR calls, a false discovery rate-adjusted p below 0.01 and a log2 fold-change threshold of 1 were applied. As an exploratory analysis of dynamics, PCA with hierarchical clustering was applied to max-normalized trajectories of the 1000 most abundant clonotypes. The CD4 or CD8 phenotype of responding clones was assigned using the separately sequenced CD4+ and CD8+ repertoires. The raw public data were reprocessed by TCRdb itself: fastp quality trimming at Q25, MiXCR clonotype calling, in-frame beta chains only. Entries that share a CDR3 protein sequence are merged under the most common genes and DNA. These V and J calls derive from TCRdb rather than the authors' analysis. For this sample there are roughly 280,000 distinct CDR3 sequences; under 8.5% appear just once. Jointly, the top ten make up around a fifth of the sample.

Specimen: PBMCs or a T cell subset sorted from them (not recorded which). The clonotype comes from a young man who had mild COVID-19 (a few samples of this study predate the infection). The sample titles of this study are shuffled in the database, so cell type and time point are left out; the donor was told from shared clones. The rearranged segments are TRBV7-2 and TRBJ2-5, with no confidently assigned D gene. Here the CDR3 is given as CASSPSRIQETQYF. The nucleotide sequence reads TGTGCCAGCAGCCCCAGCAGGATTCAAGAGACCCAGTACTTC.